Following are 32 T cell receptor beta chains from one sample sequenced in a study of T cells in Graves' hyperthyroidism and ophthalmopathy. Amplification of TCR beta CDR3 regions used RNA as the template. When the TCR CDR3 underwent first-round RT-PCR, the HTBI primer set was used. From the multiplex PCR reads, TCRdb called clonotypes with MiXCR, one entry per CDR3 protein. This sample yields roughly 400,000 distinct CDR3 sequences, of which around an eighth are seen a single time; approximately 27% belongs to the top ten. Sequencing used blood. Source of these receptors: a man aged 45-60 years with Graves' ophthalmopathy.

This clonotype occurred a few times. This sequence joins TRBV19 and TRBJ2-7; D uncertain. The CDR3 is 12 residues long. V lost 11 bases and J lost 6, with 17 bases in between. Germline assignment: CDR1 LNHDA and CDR2 SQIVND (reference sequence). The CDR3 spells CAGMDQFGEQYF. CDR3 bases: TGTGCCGGCATGGACCAGTTCGGCGAGCAGTACTTC.

The chain is built from TRBV19 and TRBJ1-2, with a possible D match to TRBD1 (5 bases). Trimming removed 6 bases at V and 4 bases at J, with 21 bases between. Germline V lookup: CDR1 LNHDA, CDR2 SQIVND (reference sequence). The CDR3 covers 16 residues. CDR3 protein: CASRANLGGIAYGYTF. CDR3 DNA: TGTGCCAGTAGAGCGAACCTCGGGGGGATTGCCTATGGCTACACCTTC. Full variable domain (remainder filled in from reference TRBV19 and TRBJ1-2): DGGITQSPKYLFRKEGQNVTLSCEQNLNHDAMYWYRQDPGQGLRLIYYSQIVNDFQKGDIAEGYSVSREKKESFPLTVTSAQKNPTAFYLCASRANLGGIAYGYTFGSGTRLTVV.

The J gene is TRBJ2-1, the V gene TRBV9; perhaps TRBD2 as D (5 bases). This CDR3 spans 13 amino acids. The V gene's germline CDR1 is SGDLS and CDR2 YYNGEE. The V end was cut by 7 bases, the J end by 6 bases, with 14 bases between. The CDR3 nucleotides read TGTGCCAGCGGCCGGGGAATCGGCAATGAGCAGTTCTTC. Its translation: CASGRGIGNEQFF. Complete variable domain (other parts from reference TRBV9 and TRBJ2-1): DSGVTQTPKHLITATGQRVTLRCSPRSGDLSVYWYQQSLDQGLQFLIQYYNGEERAKGNILERFSAQQFPDLHSELNLSSLELGDSALYFCASGRGIGNEQFFGPGTRLTVL.

In its sample, this clonotype was seen a few times. The V call is TRBV4-1, the J call TRBJ1-4; D is uncertain. Germline values: CDR1 MGHRA, CDR2 YSYEKL. Trimming removed 2 bases from V and 0 bases from J, with 13 bases in between. CDR3 size: 17 residues. CDR3 sequence (DNA): TGCGCCAGCAGCCAAAACCCACAGTCTGCAACTAATGAAAAACTGTTTTTT. Residues: CASSQNPQSATNEKLFF.

The table lists this clonotype with many counts. The J gene is TRBJ2-7, the V gene TRBV11-3; weak D call: TRBD1 (7 bases). This CDR3 region has 15 residues. The V end lost 0 bases, the J end lost 2 bases, and 11 bases lay between the germline ends. Germline loops: CDR1 SGHNT, CDR2 YENEEA. The CDR3 spells CASSLEEGATYEQYF. CDR3 coding DNA: TGTGCCAGCAGCTTAGAGGAGGGGGCGACCTACGAGCAGTACTTC.

This rearrangement joins TRBV6-1 to TRBJ2-4; 7 nucleotides agree with TRBD1. Germline V CDR1 and CDR2: MNHNS, SASEGT. The trim removed 1 base at V and 11 bases at J, leaving 5 bases unmatched. This CDR3 region has 13 residues. In nucleotides, the CDR3 is TGTGCCAGCAGTGAAGGGGACAGTTTACTTCAGTACTTC. This codes for CASSEGDSLLQYF.

This clonotype was observed many times. The J gene is TRBJ2-1, the V gene TRBV18; D not resolved. The CDR3 sequence is 13 residues long. Trimming removed 2 bases at V and 8 bases at J, with 10 bases between. CDR1 and CDR2 (germline): KGHSH, LQKENI. The CDR3 sequence: CASSPGSRDEQFF. The DNA for the CDR3 is TGTGCCAGCTCACCAGGGTCCCGGGATGAGCAGTTCTTC.

This clonotype was observed many times. The chain has TRBV6-5 and TRBJ2-1, with D tentatively TRBD1 (6 bases). This CDR3 has 15 amino acids. Germline V gives CDR1 MNHEY, CDR2 SVGAGI. Deletions cut 2 bases from V and 2 bases from J, with 10 bases between. Here the CDR3 reads CASSYGPGAYNEQFF. CDR3 DNA: TGTGCCAGCAGTTACGGTCCAGGGGCCTACAATGAGCAGTTCTTC.

This clonotype has at least ten counts. The V gene is TRBV30, the J gene TRBJ2-2; 8 positions agree with TRBD1. The length of the CDR3 is 13 residues. Germline lookup yields CDR1 GTSNPN and CDR2 SVGIG (reference sequence). V was pared by 8 bases and J by 9 bases, with 11 bases of the junction left unmatched. The CDR3 DNA reads TGTGCCCGCTTAGGACAGGGCAGCTGGGAGCTGTTTTTT. This sequence encodes CARLGQGSWELFF.

This clonotype has a count of ten or more. The rearrangement joins TRBV6-5 to TRBJ2-1; 7 positions match TRBD1. The germline V gene encodes CDR1 MNHEY and CDR2 SVGAGI. The trim removed 2 bases at V and 4 bases at J, leaving 8 bases unmatched. This CDR3 is built from 16 residues. The CDR3 coding sequence is TGTGCCAGCAGTTACGCCTCCGGGACAGCTTACAATGAGCAGTTCTTC. Encoded protein: CASSYASGTAYNEQFF.

The rearrangement uses TRBV7-6 and TRBJ2-5; TRBD1 matches 7 bases. The CDR3 consists of 12 residues. Germline assignment: CDR1 SGHVS and CDR2 FNYEAQ. V dropped 4 bases and J dropped 13; count of bases not matched to a gene: 9. The CDR3 DNA follows: TGTGCCAGCAGCTCCCGACAGGGTGTTCCGTACTTC. This gives the protein CASSSRQGVPYF.

The genes are TRBV29-1 and TRBJ2-5; a possible D gene is TRBD1 (6 bases). The CDR3 loop spans 14 amino acids. The germline V and J ends were trimmed by 6 bases and 5 bases, with 19 bases remaining between them. Germline loops: CDR1 SQVTM, CDR2 ANQGSEA. CDR3 loop: CSVIITGFGETQYF. CDR3 sequence (DNA): TGCAGCGTGATAATAACAGGGTTCGGGGAGACCCAGTACTTC.

This clonotype was detected ten times or more. The genes are TRBV10-3 and TRBJ2-3; 8 positions agree with TRBD1. Per germline, CDR1 ENHRY and CDR2 SYGVKD. J lost 1 base, V lost 2 bases, and 5 bases had no gene match. CDR3 length equals 16 residues. The CDR3 spells CAISEQGAIGTDTQYF. CDR3 nucleotide sequence: TGTGCCATCAGTGAGCAGGGGGCGATCGGCACAGATACGCAGTATTTT.

This chain uses TRBV19 with TRBJ1-1; D may be TRBD1 (5 bases). V dropped 5 bases and J dropped 1 base, with 17 bases sitting between them. This CDR3 is 16 amino acids long. The germline CDR1 and CDR2 sequences are LNHDA and SQIVND (reference sequence). The CDR3 bases are TGTGCCAGTAGTGCACAACCCAGGGTCGAGAACACTGAAGCTTTCTTT. Amino acid sequence: CASSAQPRVENTEAFF.

This clonotype was seen a handful of times. The V gene is TRBV14, the J gene TRBJ2-1; 7 bases are shared with TRBD1. Trimming took 5 bases from V and 0 from J; bases not matched to a gene: 13. The CDR3 is made up of 18 amino acids. Looked up from germline, CDR1 is SGHDN and CDR2 is FVKESK. This chain's CDR3 is CASSARDRQGSSYNEQFF. CDR3 nucleotide sequence: TGTGCCAGCAGCGCCCGGGATCGACAGGGCAGCTCCTACAATGAGCAGTTCTTC.

This clonotype came up many times. The chain recombines TRBV3-1 with TRBJ2-5; D gene ambiguous. V gave up 1 base and J gave up 1 base, with 1 base separating them. Germline CDR1 reads LGHDT; CDR2 reads YNNKEL (reference sequence). The CDR3 has 12 residues. CDR3 in amino acids: CASSQVQETQYF. Written as DNA, the CDR3 is TGTGCCAGCAGCCAAGTCCAAGAGACCCAGTACTTC.

V is TRBV10-1 and J is TRBJ1-5; D gene unclear. The CDR3 is made up of 14 amino acids. The V and J ends lost 5 bases and 2 bases respectively, with 10 bases between them. CDR1 and CDR2 from the germline V gene are WNHNN and SYGVQD (reference sequence). The CDR3 DNA sequence: TGCGCCAGCAGTACAGTACGTGGCAATCAGCCCCAGCATTTT. Protein: CASSTVRGNQPQHF.

The chain employs TRBV5-1 and TRBJ2-5; D unresolved. From germline, CDR1 is SGHRS and CDR2 YFSETQ. The V gene lost 0 bases and the J gene lost 5 bases, with 14 bases spanning the gap. CDR3 length: 15 residues. The CDR3 DNA reads TGCGCCAGCAGCTTGGGATCAGTGAAGTTGGAGACCCAGTACTTC. It yields the protein CASSLGSVKLETQYF.

This clonotype was observed at least ten times. The chain couples TRBV20-1 to TRBJ2-7; 8 bases align to TRBD1. The CDR3 length is 16 residues. Per germline, CDR1 DFQATT and CDR2 SNEGSKA (reference sequence). V shed 3 bases and J 1 base; nucleotides not matched to a gene: 11. The CDR3 DNA reads as TGCAGTGCTAGTCCCCTTTCCGGGACAGGTTCCTACGAGCAGTACTTC. Its translation is CSASPLSGTGSYEQYF.

V and J are TRBV12-3 or TRBV12-4 and TRBJ2-7, with a tentative D call TRBD2 (6 bases). The CDR3 has 13 amino acids. The V end was cut by 1 base, the J end by 6 bases, with 10 bases between. CDR3 amino acids: CASSLGLATEQYF. The CDR3 DNA is TGTGCCAGCAGTTTAGGGCTAGCGACCGAGCAGTACTTC.

This clonotype has only a few counts. The chain has TRBV3-1 and TRBJ2-1; D uncertain. The CDR3 totals 12 residues. Germline V gene sequence: CDR1 LGHDT, CDR2 YNNKEL (reference sequence). V gave up 8 bases and J gave up 6 bases, with 11 bases separating them. The chain's CDR3 is CASRARTNEQFF. CDR3 DNA sequence: TGTGCCAGCCGCGCCCGTACCAATGAGCAGTTCTTC.

This clonotype was seen at least ten times. The chain joins TRBV7-2 to TRBJ2-1; 7 bases map to TRBD2. The junction had 16 bases not matched to a gene; V was cut back by 2 bases and J by 6 bases. Germline loops: CDR1 SGHTA, CDR2 FQGNSA. The CDR3 has 18 residues. The CDR3 bases are TGTGCCAGCAGCTTATTGGGTTCTAGCGGTAAAGGTTCCAATGAGCAGTTCTTC. This encodes CASSLLGSSGKGSNEQFF.

This clonotype occurred many times. This chain connects TRBV20-1 to TRBJ2-3; 16 nucleotides line up with TRBD2. Germline CDR1 is DFQATT and CDR2 is SNEGSKA (reference sequence). Trimming at V came to 0 bases and at J to 4 bases, leaving 19 bases not matched to a gene. This CDR3 contains 22 residues. The DNA for the CDR3 is TGCAGTGCTAGAGATAATTTACCGGGACTAGCGGGAGGGACTTGGATCCCAGATACGCAGTATTTT. The encoded protein is CSARDNLPGLAGGTWIPDTQYF.

The gene calls are TRBV11-2 and TRBJ2-2; 10 bases match TRBD2. After removal of 5 bases from V and 0 bases from J, the junction contained 18 bases not matched to a gene. Per germline, CDR1 SGHAT and CDR2 FQNNGV. This CDR3 has 21 residues. Here the CDR3 DNA reads TGTGCCAGCAGCGCAACGGGGTCTAGCGGGAGAGGACCCGCGAACACCGGGGAGCTGTTTTTT. It yields the protein CASSATGSSGRGPANTGELFF.

This clonotype was seen repeatedly, ten times or more. The V gene is TRBV28, the J gene TRBJ1-2; D possibly corresponds to TRBD1 (5 bases). Trimming cost V 3 bases and J 7 bases, with 21 bases left between them. From germline, CDR1 is MDHEN and CDR2 SYDVKM. This CDR3 has 16 amino acids. The DNA for the CDR3 is TGTGCCAGCAGTTTCCGACAGACCGACATAGGGACTGGCTACACCTTC. This translates into CASSFRQTDIGTGYTF.

Regarding this clonotype: A much larger clone lies one base from this, so it may be a read error. Here the CDR3 DNA reads TGTGCCAGCAGTTCGATGCTAGCGGGAGGTTTTAAGCAGTACTTC. Translated, it gives CASSSMLAGGFKQYF. The rearrangement joins TRBV27 to TRBJ2-7; 11 nucleotides align to TRBD2. The CDR3 covers 15 residues. With V trimmed by 4 bases and J by 8 bases, 10 bases remained unmatched. Per the germline V gene, CDR1 is MNHEY and CDR2 is SMNVEV (reference sequence).

This clonotype was recorded many times. The chain links TRBV6-1 to TRBJ2-5; 9 bases match TRBD2. CDR1 and CDR2 (germline): MNHNS, SASEGT. V lost 5 bases and J lost 4; bases outside the gene matches: 5. The CDR3 extends over 14 amino acids. The CDR3 reads CASSKREVAETQYF. The CDR3 coding sequence is TGTGCCAGCAGTAAGCGGGAGGTGGCAGAGACCCAGTACTTC.

This clonotype was recorded at least ten times. The V call is TRBV11-2, the J call TRBJ2-1; D is possibly TRBD2 (5 bases). The CDR3 is 16 amino acids. The V end was cut by 1 base, the J end by 0 bases, with 10 bases between. The germline V gene has CDR1 SGHAT and CDR2 FQNNGV. For the CDR3, the DNA is TGTGCCAGCAGCTTAGTGGGCCGGGGCTCCTACAATGAGCAGTTCTTC. Translating gives CASSLVGRGSYNEQFF.

This clonotype showed up just a few times. This chain links TRBV6-1 with TRBJ1-6; no clear D. This CDR3 has 17 amino acids. Germline V gene sequence: CDR1 MNHNS, CDR2 SASEGT. Trimming removed 7 bases from V and 4 bases from J, with 20 bases in between. In DNA, the CDR3 is TGTGCCAGCACCCAACGCCAAGAGTACAGATATAATTCACCCCTCCACTTT. Residues: CASTQRQEYRYNSPLHF.

The chain recombines TRBV11-2 with TRBJ2-3, with 15 bases lining up with TRBD2. The junction had 7 bases not matched to a gene; V was cut back by 6 bases and J by 6 bases. CDR1 SGHAT and CDR2 FQNNGV come from the germline V gene. This CDR3 is built from 16 residues. In DNA, the CDR3 is TGTGCCAGCAGTGGACTAGCGGGAGGGCGCGGCGATACGCAGTATTTT. Its translation is CASSGLAGGRGDTQYF.

This clonotype has ten or more counts. This sequence joins TRBV29-1 and TRBJ1-1; D call uncertain. CDR3 length: 11 residues. Germline CDR1 SQVTM, CDR2 ANQGSEA. V was trimmed by 6 bases and J by 11 bases, leaving 16 bases between them. DNA of the CDR3: TGCAGCGTAGACATCCTGGTGGGCGCTTTCTTT. Translated, it gives CSVDILVGAFF.

Turning to this clonotype: Being one base from a much bigger clone, this may be a read error. This rearrangement joins TRBV14 to TRBJ2-7, with 7 bases fitting TRBD2. Per germline, CDR1 SGHDN and CDR2 FVKESK. CDR3 length: 13 amino acids. Trimming cost V 4 bases and J 4 bases; bases outside gene matches: 4. This CDR3 is CASSRAGLYEQYF. CDR3 DNA: TGTGCCAGCAGCCGAGCGGGGCTTTACGAGCAGTACTTC.